Each of the 4 T cell receptor beta chains below was sequenced from the same sample in a study of tumor-infiltrating lymphocytes in localized non-small cell lung cancer. Method: immunoSEQ multiplex PCR; TCRdb's copy keeps in-frame clones and lacks some. The sample includes fewer than 12,000 clones, about 69% of them seen just once. Sequenced: lung tumor tissue. The receptors stem from a human donor with non-small cell lung cancer.

The sample holds a few counts of this clone. CDR3: CASSPRPRVERTGELFF. The CDR3 nucleotides read TGTGCCAGCAGCCCCCGGCCCCGGGTTGAGCGAACCGGGGAGCTGTTTTTT. The rearrangement links TRBV9 to TRBJ2-2; D is unresolved. V lost 4 bases, J lost 5 bases, and 21 bases lay in between. Germline lookup yields CDR1 SGDLS and CDR2 YYNGEE. The length of the CDR3 is 17 residues.

This clone was seen once. The V call is TRBV5-1, the J call TRBJ2-5; 12 nucleotides agree with TRBD2. Germline V gene lookup returns CDR1 SGHRS and CDR2 YFSETQ. The CDR3 has 17 residues. J lost 5 bases, V lost 1 base, and 9 bases had no gene match. For the CDR3, the DNA is TGCGCCAGCAGCTTGAGGCTAGCGGGAGGGCGTAGGGAGACCCAGTACTTC. Protein sequence: CASSLRLAGGRRETQYF.

This chain connects TRBV18 to TRBJ2-7, with no clear D. Trimming removed 9 bases from V and 2 bases from J, with 14 bases in between. The CDR3 sequence is 13 residues long. Germline CDR1 reads KGHSH; CDR2 reads LQKENI. The CDR3 sequence: CASFRSGTYEQYF. For the CDR3, the DNA is TGTGCCAGTTTTAGGTCCGGTACCTACGAGCAGTACTTC.

This rearrangement joins TRBV6-5 to TRBJ1-2; 8 positions agree with TRBD1. Germline-derived CDR1 and CDR2 are MNHEY and SVGAGI. The CDR3 is made up of 14 amino acids. J lost 4 bases, V lost 4 bases, and 5 bases had no gene match. In DNA form, the CDR3 reads TGTGCCAGCAGTTCAGGGGGCGGTAGCTATGGCTACACCTTC. Translating it yields CASSSGGGSYGYTF.